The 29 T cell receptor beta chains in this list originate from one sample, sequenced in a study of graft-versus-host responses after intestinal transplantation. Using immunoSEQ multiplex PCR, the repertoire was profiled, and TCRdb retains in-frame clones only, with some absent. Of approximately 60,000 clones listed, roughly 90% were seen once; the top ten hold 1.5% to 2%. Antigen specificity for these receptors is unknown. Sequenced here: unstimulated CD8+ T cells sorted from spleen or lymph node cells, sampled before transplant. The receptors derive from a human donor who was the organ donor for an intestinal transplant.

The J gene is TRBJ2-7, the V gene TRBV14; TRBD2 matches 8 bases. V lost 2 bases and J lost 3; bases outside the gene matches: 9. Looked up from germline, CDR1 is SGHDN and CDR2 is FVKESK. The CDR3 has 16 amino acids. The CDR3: CASSQSSGGAIYEQYF. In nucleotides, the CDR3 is TGTGCCAGCAGCCAAAGCTCCGGGGGGGCTATCTACGAGCAGTACTTC.

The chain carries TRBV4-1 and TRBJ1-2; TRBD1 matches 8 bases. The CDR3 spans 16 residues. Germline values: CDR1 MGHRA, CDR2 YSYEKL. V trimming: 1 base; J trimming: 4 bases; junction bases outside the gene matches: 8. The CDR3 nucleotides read TGCGCCAGCAGCCAAGGCTGGACAGGGAATCTCTATGGCTACACCTTC. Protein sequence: CASSQGWTGNLYGYTF.

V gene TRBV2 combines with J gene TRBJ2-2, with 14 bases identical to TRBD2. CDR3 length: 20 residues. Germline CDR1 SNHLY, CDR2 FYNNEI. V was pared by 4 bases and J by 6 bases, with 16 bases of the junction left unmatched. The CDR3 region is CASSGIRGLAGVKSSGELFF. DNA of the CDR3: TGTGCCAGCAGTGGGATTCGGGGACTAGCGGGAGTGAAGTCGTCCGGGGAGCTGTTTTTT.

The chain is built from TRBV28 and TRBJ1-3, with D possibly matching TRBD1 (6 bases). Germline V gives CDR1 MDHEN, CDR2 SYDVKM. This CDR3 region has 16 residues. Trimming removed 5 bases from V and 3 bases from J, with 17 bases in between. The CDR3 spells CASSPLLGGFGNTIYF. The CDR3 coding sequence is TGTGCCAGCAGTCCCCTTTTAGGGGGATTTGGAAACACCATATATTTT.

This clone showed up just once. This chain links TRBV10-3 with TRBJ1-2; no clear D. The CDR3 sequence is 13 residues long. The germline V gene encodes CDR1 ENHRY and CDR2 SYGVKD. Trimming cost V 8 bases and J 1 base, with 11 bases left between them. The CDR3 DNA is TGTGCCATCCGAAACAGTTGTAACTATGGCTACACCTTC. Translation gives CAIRNSCNYGYTF.

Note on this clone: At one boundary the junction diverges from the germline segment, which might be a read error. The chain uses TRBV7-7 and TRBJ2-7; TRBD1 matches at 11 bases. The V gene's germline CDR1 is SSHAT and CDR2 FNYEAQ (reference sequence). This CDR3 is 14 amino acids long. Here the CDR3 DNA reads TGTGCTAGCAGCGCCGGACAGGGGGCTTACGAGCAGTACTTC. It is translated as CASSAGQGAYEQYF. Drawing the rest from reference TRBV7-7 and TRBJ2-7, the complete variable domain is GAGVSQSPRYKVTKRGQDVTLRCDPISSHATLYWYQQALGQGPEFLTYFNYEAQPDKSGLPSDRFSAERPEGSISTLTIQRTEQRDSAMYRCASSAGQGAYEQYFGPGTRLTVT.

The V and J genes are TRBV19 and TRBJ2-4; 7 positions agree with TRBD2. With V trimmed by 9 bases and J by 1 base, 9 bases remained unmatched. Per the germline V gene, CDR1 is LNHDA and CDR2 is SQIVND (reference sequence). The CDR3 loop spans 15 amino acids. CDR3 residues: CASGRLVEAKNIQYF. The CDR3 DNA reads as TGTGCCAGCGGGAGGCTCGTAGAGGCCAAAAACATTCAGTACTTC. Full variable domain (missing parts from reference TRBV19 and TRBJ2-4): DGGITQSPKYLFRKEGQNVTLSCEQNLNHDAMYWYRQDPGQGLRLIYYSQIVNDFQKGDIAEGYSVSREKKESFPLTVTSAQKNPTAFYLCASGRLVEAKNIQYFGAGTRLSVL.

In DNA, the CDR3 is TGCGCCAGCAGCACCTTAGCGGGGGACACCGGGGAGCTGTTTTTT. Encoded protein: CASSTLAGDTGELFF. The V gene is TRBV5-1, the J gene TRBJ2-2, with TRBD2 identical over 9 bases. With 4 bases clipped from V and 3 bases from J, the junction kept 4 bases outside the gene matches. The CDR3 is 15 amino acids. Per germline, CDR1 SGHRS and CDR2 YFSETQ.

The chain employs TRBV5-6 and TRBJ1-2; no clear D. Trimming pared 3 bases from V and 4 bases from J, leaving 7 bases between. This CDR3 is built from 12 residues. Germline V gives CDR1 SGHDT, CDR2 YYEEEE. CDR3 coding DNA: TGTGCCAGCAGCTCCCGGGGCTATGGCTACACCTTC. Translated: CASSSRGYGYTF.

CDR3 in DNA: TGTGCCAGCAGCCCGACAGGGGTTGCCAAAAACATTCAGTACTTC. This gives the protein CASSPTGVAKNIQYF. The genes are TRBV27 and TRBJ2-4; 8 nucleotides agree with TRBD1. The CDR3 loop spans 15 amino acids. The V gene's germline CDR1 is MNHEY and CDR2 SMNVEV (reference sequence). The V and J ends lost 6 bases and 1 base, in that order; junction bases with no gene match: 5.

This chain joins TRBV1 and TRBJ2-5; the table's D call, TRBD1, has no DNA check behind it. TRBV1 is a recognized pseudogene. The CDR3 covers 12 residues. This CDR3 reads CTSSPNQETQYF. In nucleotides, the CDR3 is TGCACCAGCAGCCCCAACCAAGAGACCCAGTACTTC.

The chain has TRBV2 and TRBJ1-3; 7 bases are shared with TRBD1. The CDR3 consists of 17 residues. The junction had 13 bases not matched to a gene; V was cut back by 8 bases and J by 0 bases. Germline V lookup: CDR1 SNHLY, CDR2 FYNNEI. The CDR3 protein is CASVRQGSLSSGNTIYF. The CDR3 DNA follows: TGTGCCAGCGTACGACAGGGTTCCCTTAGCTCTGGAAACACCATATATTTT.

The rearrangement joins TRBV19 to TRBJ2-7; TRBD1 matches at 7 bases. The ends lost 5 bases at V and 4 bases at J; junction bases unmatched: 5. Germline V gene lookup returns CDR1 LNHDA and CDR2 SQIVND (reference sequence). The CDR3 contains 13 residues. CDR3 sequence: CASSYGTEYEQYF. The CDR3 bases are TGTGCCAGTAGTTATGGGACAGAATACGAGCAGTACTTC.

CDR3 sequence reads: CASSQGRDRVYEQYF. As DNA, the CDR3 is TGCGCCAGCAGCCAAGGCCGGGACAGGGTCTACGAGCAGTACTTC. The chain uses TRBV4-3 and TRBJ2-5; 9 bases are shared with TRBD1. The DNA matches TRBJ2-7 better at its end, which makes the J call doubtful. The germline V gene encodes CDR1 LGHNA and CDR2 YSLEER. This CDR3 is built from 15 residues.

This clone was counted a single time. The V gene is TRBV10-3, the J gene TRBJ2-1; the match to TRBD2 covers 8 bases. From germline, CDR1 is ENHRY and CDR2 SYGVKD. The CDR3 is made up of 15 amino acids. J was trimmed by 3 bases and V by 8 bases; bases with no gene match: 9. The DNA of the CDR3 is TGTGCCATCCGACCTCGACTAGCGCTCTACAATGAGCAGTTCTTC. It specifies CAIRPRLALYNEQFF.

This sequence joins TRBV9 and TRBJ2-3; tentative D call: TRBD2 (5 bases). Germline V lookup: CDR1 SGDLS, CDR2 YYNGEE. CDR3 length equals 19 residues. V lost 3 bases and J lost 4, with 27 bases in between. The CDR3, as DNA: TGTGCCAGCAGCGATCCACCTCGGGGAAACAATCAAGGGCCAGATACGCAGTATTTT. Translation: CASSDPPRGNNQGPDTQYF.

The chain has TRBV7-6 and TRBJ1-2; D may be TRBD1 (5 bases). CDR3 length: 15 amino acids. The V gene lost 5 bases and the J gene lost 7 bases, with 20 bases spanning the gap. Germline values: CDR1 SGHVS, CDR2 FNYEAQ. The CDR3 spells CASSLPLTGDRGYTF. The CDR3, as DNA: TGTGCCAGCAGCCTCCCCCTAACGGGGGATCGTGGCTACACCTTC.

CDR3 coding DNA: TGTGCCAGCAGCTTAACGTACGGCGGGAGGCCGGACAATGAGCAGTTCTTC. It specifies CASSLTYGGRPDNEQFF. The chain recombines TRBV7-3 with TRBJ2-1, with 8 positions matching TRBD2. Germline CDR1 and CDR2: SGHTA and FQGTGA. With V trimmed by 0 bases and J by 5 bases, 9 bases remained unmatched. The CDR3 contains 17 residues.

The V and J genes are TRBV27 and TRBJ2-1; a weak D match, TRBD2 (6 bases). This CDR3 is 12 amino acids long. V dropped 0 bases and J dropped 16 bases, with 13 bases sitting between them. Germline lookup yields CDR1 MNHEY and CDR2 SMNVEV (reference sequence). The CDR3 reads CASSLSEGRSFF. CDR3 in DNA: TGTGCCAGCAGTTTATCGGAGGGGAGAAGCTTCTTC.

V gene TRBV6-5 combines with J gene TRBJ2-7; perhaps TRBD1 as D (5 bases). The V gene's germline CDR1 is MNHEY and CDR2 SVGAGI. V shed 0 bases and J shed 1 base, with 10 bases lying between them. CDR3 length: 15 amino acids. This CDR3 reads CASSYSDSSSYEQYF. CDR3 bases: TGTGCCAGCAGTTACTCTGACAGTAGTTCCTACGAGCAGTACTTC.

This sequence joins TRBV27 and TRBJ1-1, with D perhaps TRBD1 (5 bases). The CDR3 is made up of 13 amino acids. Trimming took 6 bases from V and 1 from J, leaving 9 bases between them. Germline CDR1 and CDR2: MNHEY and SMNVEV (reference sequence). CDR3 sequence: CASSWGGNTEAFF. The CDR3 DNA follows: TGTGCCAGCAGCTGGGGGGGGAACACTGAAGCTTTCTTT.

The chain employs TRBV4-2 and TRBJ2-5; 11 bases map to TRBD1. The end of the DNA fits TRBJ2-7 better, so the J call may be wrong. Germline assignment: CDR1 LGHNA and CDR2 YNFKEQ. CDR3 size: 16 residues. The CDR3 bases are TGTGCCAGCAGCCAAGATCCCGGGACAGGGGGCTACGAGCAGTACTTC. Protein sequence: CASSQDPGTGGYEQYF.

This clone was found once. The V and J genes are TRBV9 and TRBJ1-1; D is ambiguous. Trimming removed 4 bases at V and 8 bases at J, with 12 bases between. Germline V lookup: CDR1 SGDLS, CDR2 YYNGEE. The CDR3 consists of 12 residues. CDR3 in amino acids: CASSYLGEEAFF. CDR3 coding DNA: TGTGCCAGCAGCTATCTCGGGGAAGAAGCTTTCTTT.

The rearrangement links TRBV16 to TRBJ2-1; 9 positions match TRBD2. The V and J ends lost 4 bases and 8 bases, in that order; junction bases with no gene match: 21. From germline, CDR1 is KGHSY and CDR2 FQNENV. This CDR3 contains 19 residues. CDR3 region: CASSRKAYDNRGRADEQFF. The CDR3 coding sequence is TGTGCCAGCAGCCGAAAAGCGTATGATAATCGCGGGAGGGCCGATGAGCAGTTCTTC.

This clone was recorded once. CDR3 amino acids: CARPGEGGFNEKLFF. In DNA form, the CDR3 reads TGTGCCCGGCCTGGCGAGGGAGGTTTTAATGAAAAACTGTTTTTT. J is TRBJ1-4 and V is TRBV30; no reliable D call. The CDR3 runs to 15 residues. V lost 8 bases, J lost 4 bases, and 20 bases lay in between. Germline CDR1 is GTSNPN and CDR2 is SVGIG (reference sequence). The variable domain in full, with the rest retrieved from reference TRBV30 and TRBJ1-4, is SQTIHQWPATLVQPVGSPLSLECTVEGTSNPNLYWYRQAAGRGLQLLFYSVGIGQISSEVPQNLSASRPQDRQFILSSKKLLLSDSGFYLCARPGEGGFNEKLFFGSGTQLSVL.

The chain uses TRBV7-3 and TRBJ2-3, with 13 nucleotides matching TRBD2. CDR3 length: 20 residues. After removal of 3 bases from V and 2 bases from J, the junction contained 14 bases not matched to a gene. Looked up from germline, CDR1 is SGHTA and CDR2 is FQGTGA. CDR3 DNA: TGTGCCAGCAGCTTGCGACTAGCGGGAGGCACGCTCGAATACACAGATACGCAGTATTTT. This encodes CASSLRLAGGTLEYTDTQYF.

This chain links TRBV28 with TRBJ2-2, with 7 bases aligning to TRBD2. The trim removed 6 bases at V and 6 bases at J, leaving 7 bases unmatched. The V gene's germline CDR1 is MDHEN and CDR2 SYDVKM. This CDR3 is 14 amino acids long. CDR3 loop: CASRRLANAGELFF. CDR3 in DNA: TGTGCCAGCAGGCGACTAGCTAACGCCGGGGAGCTGTTTTTT.

CDR3 sequence (DNA): TGTGCCAGCAGCTGGGGGGACACTGAAGCTTTCTTT. Protein product: CASSWGDTEAFF. The chain is built from TRBV5-4 and TRBJ1-1; TRBD1 might be the D (5 bases). Deletions cut 3 bases from V and 3 bases from J, with 6 bases between. CDR1 is SGHNT, CDR2 YYREEE, per germline (reference sequence). The CDR3 contains 12 residues.

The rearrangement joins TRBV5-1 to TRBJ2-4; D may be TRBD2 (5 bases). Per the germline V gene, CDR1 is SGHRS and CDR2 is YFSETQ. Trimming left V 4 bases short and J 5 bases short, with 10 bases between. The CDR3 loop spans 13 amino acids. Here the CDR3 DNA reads TGCGCCAGCAGCCAAGACGGGGAAAACATTCAGTACTTC. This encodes CASSQDGENIQYF. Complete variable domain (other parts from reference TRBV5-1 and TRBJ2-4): KAGVTQTPRYLIKTRGQQVTLSCSPISGHRSVSWYQQTPGQGLQFLFEYFSETQRNKGNFPGRFSGRQFSNSRSEMNVSTLELGDSALYLCASSQDGENIQYFGAGTRLSVL.